This TCR beta chain was captured by sequencing in a study of blood T cells in healthy people across ages (dated by TCRdb to between 2015 and 2016). With respect to the entire study: In model experiments, template switching captured about one uniquely barcoded TCR beta cDNA molecule for every two T cells. For two donors (one aged 18 to 30 and one aged 80 or older), the study analyzed two additional independent replicas of 1 million unique cDNA reads from the same blood draw. The study measured age-related changes in TCR beta repertoire diversity using deep sequencing normalized with unique cDNA molecular identifiers. Four age groups were formed from the donors: young (average around 15 years), middle-aged (around 40), aged (roughly 58) and long-lived (more than 75). To avoid experimental bias, donors of different ages were distributed randomly across sequencing lanes.

Donors were 39 systemically healthy Caucasian individuals from Russia aged roughly 6 to 90 years. Each donor gave 8 to 10 milliliters of peripheral blood, collected into EDTA-treated Vacutainer tubes. Ficoll-Paque density-gradient centrifugation was used to isolate PBMCs, with at least 6 million per sample. Total RNA, at least 6 micrograms per sample, was extracted from PBMCs with Trizol reagent. For every donor, flow cytometry on a PBMC aliquot measured the percentage of naive CD45RAhigh/CD27high T cells. Library preparation was by 5' RACE. A second about 6 to 11 cycle PCR used a sample-barcoded 5' primer and a J-beta primer mix. A template-switch 5' adaptor carrying 12 random nucleotides introduced a unique molecular identifier onto each TCR beta cDNA molecule. Each sample yielded at least 2.5 million CDR3-containing paired-end reads. First-strand cDNA synthesis was performed from all RNA using the Mint cDNA synthesis kit, with priming by a TRBC-specific oligonucleotide. Following uracil-DNA glycosylase treatment, a first 18-cycle PCR with universal primers M1SS and BC2_uni_R was performed on all cDNA. The original pipeline was this. For normalization, 1 million high-quality reads, each with a distinct molecular identifier, were randomly selected from each sample. Reads with shared molecular identifiers were discarded instead of being binned into consensus sequences. MiTCR, with a Q25 quality threshold and the strictest error-elimination algorithm, was used for CDR3 identification, clonotype clustering and error correction. A nonparametric unseen species model with Euler transformation was used to estimate lower-bound total TCR beta diversity. TCRdb passed the public sequencing reads through fastp at Q25 and MiXCR, retaining productive beta sequences. Each CDR3 protein gets just one entry, which takes the most common genes and DNA from the rows behind it. The V and J calls come from TCRdb's annotation, not from the publication. The sample table contains approximately 2,000,000 distinct CDR3 sequences; only one count was recorded for more than 35% of them. The ten largest make up more than 20% of the sample.

This clonotype was observed a few times. Its binding antigen is unknown. No qualities accompany the bases; no much larger clone lies one base away. Beyond this particular receptor, the publication reports: As age increased, observed TCR beta diversity per million T cells dropped in a roughly linear way, and a significant reduction was already evident by age roughly 36. Compared with the aged group, the long-lived group had more naive CD4+ T cells, fewer expanded clones and increased TCR diversity, a pattern suggesting age selection. There was a strong correlation between observed TCR beta diversity and the percentage of naive T cells measured by flow cytometry. Because donor CMV infection status was unknown, age-related changes in expanded clonotypes were potentially confounded. Estimates of total diversity based on one million sequenced T cells were regarded as lower bounds and as underestimates. Bulk unsorted PBMC profiling prevented conclusive comparison of naive and antigen-experienced compartments.

Sample: blood. This sequence was found in a human donor in good health.

The CDR3 corresponds to CSAPDLSTDTQYF. The DNA reads as follows: TGCAGTGCTCCAGACCTTAGCACAGATACGCAGTATTTT. The chain joins TRBV20-1 to TRBJ2-3; the D gene identity is not certain. The CDR3 runs 13 amino acids, cysteine and phenylalanine included. The only DNA kept is the CDR3, 39 bases in frame from the first base. The germline V gene (reference sequence) supplies CDR1 DFQATT and CDR2 SNEGSKA. V is clipped by 5 bases and J by 0 bases, and the sequence between their germline boundaries is 9 bases long.